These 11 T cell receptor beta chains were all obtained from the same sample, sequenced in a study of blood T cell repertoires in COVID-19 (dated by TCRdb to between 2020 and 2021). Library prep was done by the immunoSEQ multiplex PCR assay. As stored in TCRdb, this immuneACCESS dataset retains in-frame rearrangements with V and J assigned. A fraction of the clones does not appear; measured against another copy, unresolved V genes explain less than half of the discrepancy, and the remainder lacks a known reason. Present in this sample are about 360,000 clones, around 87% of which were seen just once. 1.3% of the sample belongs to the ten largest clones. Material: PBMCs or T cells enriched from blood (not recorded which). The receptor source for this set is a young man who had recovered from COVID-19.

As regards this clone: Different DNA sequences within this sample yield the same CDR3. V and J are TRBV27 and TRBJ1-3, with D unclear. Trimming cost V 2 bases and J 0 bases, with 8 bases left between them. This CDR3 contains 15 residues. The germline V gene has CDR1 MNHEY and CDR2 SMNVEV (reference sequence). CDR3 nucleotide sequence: TGTGCCAGCAGTTTAACGGGGTCCTCTGGAAACACCATATATTTT. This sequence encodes CASSLTGSSGNTIYF.

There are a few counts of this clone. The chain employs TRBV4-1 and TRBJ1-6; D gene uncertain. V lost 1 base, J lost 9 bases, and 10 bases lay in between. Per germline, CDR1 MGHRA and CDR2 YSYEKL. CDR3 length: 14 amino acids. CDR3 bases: TGCGCCAGCAGCCAAGCAGGTGAGAGTTCACCCCTCCACTTT. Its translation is CASSQAGESSPLHF.

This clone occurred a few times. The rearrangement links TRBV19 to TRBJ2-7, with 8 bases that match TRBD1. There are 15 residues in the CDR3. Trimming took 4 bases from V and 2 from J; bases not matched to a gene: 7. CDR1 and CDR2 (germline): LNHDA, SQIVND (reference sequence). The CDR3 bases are TGTGCCAGTAGTACAAATTACAGGGGGACCTACGAGCAGTACTTC. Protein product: CASSTNYRGTYEQYF.

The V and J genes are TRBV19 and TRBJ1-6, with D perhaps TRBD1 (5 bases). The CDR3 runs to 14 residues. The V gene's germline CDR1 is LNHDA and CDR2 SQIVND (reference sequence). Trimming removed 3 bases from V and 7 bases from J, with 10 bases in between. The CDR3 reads CASSIRDRNSPLHF. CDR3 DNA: TGTGCCAGTAGTATCAGGGATCGGAATTCACCCCTCCACTTT.

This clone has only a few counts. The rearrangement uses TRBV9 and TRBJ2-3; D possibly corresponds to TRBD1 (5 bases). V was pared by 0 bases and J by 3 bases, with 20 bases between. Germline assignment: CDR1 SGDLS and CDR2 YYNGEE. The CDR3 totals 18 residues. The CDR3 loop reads CASSVARVWQGGTDTQYF. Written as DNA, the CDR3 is TGTGCCAGCAGCGTAGCTAGGGTGTGGCAGGGTGGAACAGATACGCAGTATTTT.

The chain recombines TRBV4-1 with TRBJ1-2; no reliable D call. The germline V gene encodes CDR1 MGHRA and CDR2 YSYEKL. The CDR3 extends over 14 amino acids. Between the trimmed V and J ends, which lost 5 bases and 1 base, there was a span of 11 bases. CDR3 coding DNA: TGCGCCAGCAGCGACGGACTGAATAACTATGGCTACACCTTC. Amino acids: CASSDGLNNYGYTF.

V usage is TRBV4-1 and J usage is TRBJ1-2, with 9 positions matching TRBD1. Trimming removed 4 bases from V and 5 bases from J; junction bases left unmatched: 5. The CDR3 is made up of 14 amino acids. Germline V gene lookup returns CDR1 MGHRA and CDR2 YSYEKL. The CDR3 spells CASSRAGQGYGYTF. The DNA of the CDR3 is TGCGCCAGCAGCCGGGCGGGACAGGGTTATGGCTACACCTTC.

As DNA, the CDR3 is TGTGCCAGCAGCCAAACCCGGACAGGGGCAAGTGGCTACACCTTC. It encodes CASSQTRTGASGYTF. This chain joins TRBV14 and TRBJ1-2; 9 bases agree with TRBD1. CDR3 length: 15 residues. Trimming took 2 bases from V and 7 from J; bases not matched to a gene: 8. CDR1 is SGHDN, CDR2 FVKESK, per germline.

The CDR3 bases are TGTGCCAGCAGCATCCGGGACAGACTTAACGGTAATGAGCAGTTCTTC. Its translation: CASSIRDRLNGNEQFF. The V and J genes are TRBV9 and TRBJ2-1, with TRBD1 matching 7 bases. The germline CDR1 and CDR2 sequences are SGDLS and YYNGEE. After removal of 4 bases from V and 7 bases from J, the junction contained 14 bases not matched to a gene. The CDR3 totals 16 residues.

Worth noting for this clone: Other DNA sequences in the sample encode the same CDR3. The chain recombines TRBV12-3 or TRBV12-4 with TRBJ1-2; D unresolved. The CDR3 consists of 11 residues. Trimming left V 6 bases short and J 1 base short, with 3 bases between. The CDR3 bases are TGTGCCAGCAGCCTTAACTATGGCTACACCTTC. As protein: CASSLNYGYTF.

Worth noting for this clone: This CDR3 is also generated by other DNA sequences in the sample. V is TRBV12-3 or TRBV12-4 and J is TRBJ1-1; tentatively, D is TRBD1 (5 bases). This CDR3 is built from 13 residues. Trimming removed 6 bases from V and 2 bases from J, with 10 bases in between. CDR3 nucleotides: TGTGCCAGCAGCCTCGGACAAAACACTGAAGCTTTCTTT. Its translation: CASSLGQNTEAFF.